This T cell receptor beta chain was sequenced for a study of blood T cell repertoires in COVID-19. Trimming cost V 1 base and J 6 bases, with 11 bases left between them. The germline V gene encodes CDR1 SGHTA and CDR2 FQGTGA. There are 14 residues in the CDR3. Measured with immunoSEQ multiplex PCR; TCRdb has only the in-frame clones, and not every one. The sample shows about 140,000 clones, roughly 89% of them seen only once. This receptor was taken from a man over 45 who had recovered from COVID-19. The gene calls are TRBV7-3 and TRBJ2-3; D is uncertain. Sequencing was carried out using PBMCs or T cells enriched from blood (not recorded which). The CDR3: CASSLSGATDTQYF. CDR3 nucleotides: TGTGCCAGCAGCTTAAGCGGCGCGACTGATACGCAGTATTTT. Supplemented by reference TRBV7-3 and TRBJ2-3, the full variable domain reads GAGVSQTPSNKVTEKGKYVELRCDPISGHTALYWYRQSLGQGPEFLIYFQGTGAADDSGLPNDRFFAVRPEGSVSTLKIQRTERGDSAVYLCASSLSGATDTQYFGPGTRLTVL.